Below, 24 T cell receptor beta chains from the same sample are listed, as sequenced in a study of beta chain features in type 1 diabetes. Expressed TCRB transcripts were sequenced because the entire RNA isolate underwent reverse transcription. This table comes from immunoSEQ multiplex PCR, and its TCRdb copy is limited to in-frame clones, with some not included. This table holds hundreds of thousands of clones, 15% to 18% found once. Sequenced sample: naive CD4+ T cells from blood. These receptors all stem from a man younger than 30 in good health.

The V call is TRBV28, the J call TRBJ2-6; either TRBD1 or TRBD2 may supply D (5 bases each). The V gene lost 3 bases and the J gene lost 0 bases, with 18 bases spanning the gap. The CDR3 sequence is 19 residues long. In germline, CDR1 is MDHEN, CDR2 SYDVKM. The DNA of the CDR3 is TGTGCCAGCAGTTTGGCCCGGGGACGAGGCAGCTCTGGGGCCAACGTCCTGACTTTC. Translating gives CASSLARGRGSSGANVLTF.

This chain links TRBV9 with TRBJ2-6; D remains ambiguous. V shed 3 bases and J shed 0 bases, with 7 bases lying between them. In germline, CDR1 is SGDLS, CDR2 YYNGEE. The CDR3 is made up of 15 amino acids. DNA of the CDR3: TGTGCCAGCAGCGCCGAGTCCTCTGGGGCCAACGTCCTGACTTTC. Its translation is CASSAESSGANVLTF.

The chain carries TRBV6-5 and TRBJ2-3; 11 bases are a match to TRBD2. The CDR3 sequence is 14 residues long. CDR1 is MNHEY and CDR2 is SVGAGI in the germline V gene. With V trimmed by 10 bases and J by 3 bases, 6 bases remained unmatched. CDR3 residues: CATLASGRTDTQYF. DNA for the CDR3: TGTGCCACTTTGGCTAGCGGGAGGACAGATACGCAGTATTTT.

This clone has only a few counts. V usage is TRBV10-3 and J usage is TRBJ2-7; 7 bases fit TRBD1. The J segment lost 0 bases and the V segment lost 6 bases, leaving 11 bases of the junction unmatched. The CDR3 has 16 amino acids. Per the germline V gene, CDR1 is ENHRY and CDR2 is SYGVKD. The chain's CDR3 is CAIRRTGLRSSYEQYF. The CDR3 DNA follows: TGTGCCATCAGGCGGACAGGCCTGCGAAGCTCCTACGAGCAGTACTTC.

A few counts support this clone. The chain links TRBV11-2 to TRBJ2-5, with 9 positions matching TRBD2. There are 16 residues in the CDR3. V shed 1 base and J 0 bases; nucleotides not matched to a gene: 3. Germline V lookup: CDR1 SGHAT, CDR2 FQNNGV. The chain's CDR3 is CASSLASGGYQETQYF. CDR3 coding DNA: TGTGCCAGCAGCTTAGCCAGCGGGGGGTACCAAGAGACCCAGTACTTC.

This rearrangement joins TRBV27 to TRBJ2-6; no definite D call. The CDR3 is 13 amino acids. Between the trimmed V and J ends, which lost 6 bases and 4 bases, there was a span of 7 bases. Germline-derived CDR1 and CDR2 are MNHEY and SMNVEV (reference sequence). CDR3 sequence (DNA): TGTGCCAGCAGCCAGGTGGGGGCCAACGTCCTGACTTTC. Its translation is CASSQVGANVLTF. Full variable domain (remainder filled in from reference TRBV27 and TRBJ2-6): EAQVTQNPRYLITVTGKKLTVTCSQNMNHEYMSWYRQDPGLGLRQIYYSMNVEVTDKGDVPEGYKVSRKEKRNFPLILESPSPNQTSLYFCASSQVGANVLTFGAGSRLTVL.

This clone was detected a few times. The rearrangement uses TRBV6-1 and TRBJ1-2; TRBD1 matches 10 bases. Trimming at V came to 5 bases and at J to 5 bases, leaving 8 bases not matched to a gene. The CDR3 is made up of 15 amino acids. The germline CDR1 and CDR2 sequences are MNHNS and SASEGT. CDR3 amino acids: CASSPTGGRLYGYTF. The CDR3 region has the DNA TGTGCCAGCAGTCCGACAGGGGGCCGATTATATGGCTACACCTTC.

The rearrangement joins TRBV6-5 to TRBJ2-3, with TRBD2 as a possible D gene (5 bases). CDR1 is MNHEY and CDR2 is SVGAGI in the germline V gene. V lost 4 bases and J 0 bases, leaving 8 bases between the germline ends. The CDR3 extends over 14 amino acids. CDR3 nucleotide sequence: TGTGCCAGCAGTTTCGGACTCAGCACAGATACGCAGTATTTT. Amino acids: CASSFGLSTDTQYF.

This clone was found a few times. The CDR3: CASSYRGTSGGQETQYF. The CDR3 DNA sequence: TGTGCCAGCAGCTACCGTGGGACTAGCGGGGGCCAAGAGACCCAGTACTTC. The rearrangement uses TRBV7-9 and TRBJ2-5; TRBD2 agrees at 14 bases. V trimming: 4 bases; J trimming: 1 base; junction bases outside the gene matches: 5. This CDR3 is built from 17 residues. Germline CDR1 SEHNR, CDR2 FQNEAQ (reference sequence).

This clone appeared a few times. The chain has TRBV7-9 and TRBJ2-5; TRBD1 agrees at 7 bases. The V segment lost 0 bases and the J segment 3 bases; nucleotides outside the gene matches: 4. The germline gives CDR1 SEHNR, CDR2 FQNEAQ (reference sequence). This CDR3 is built from 15 residues. As DNA, the CDR3 is TGTGCCAGCAGCTTAGCTGGGACAGTTAAAGAGACCCAGTACTTC. As protein: CASSLAGTVKETQYF. Drawing the rest from reference TRBV7-9 and TRBJ2-5, the complete variable domain is DTGVSQNPRHKITKRGQNVTFRCDPISEHNRLYWYRQTLGQGPEFLTYFQNEAQLEKSRLLSDRFSAERPKGSFSTLEIQRTEQGDSAMYLCASSLAGTVKETQYFGPGTRLLVL.

The chain uses TRBV7-3 and TRBJ2-5; TRBD2 is a possible D gene (5 bases). The CDR3 runs 18 residues. Trimming cost V 1 base and J 0 bases, with 18 bases left between them. Germline assignment: CDR1 SGHTA and CDR2 FQGTGA. The CDR3 nucleotides are TGTGCCAGCAGCTTAAGCGGCTGGGGAGACACATACCAAGAGACCCAGTACTTC. This codes for CASSLSGWGDTYQETQYF. Using reference TRBV7-3 and TRBJ2-5 for the parts outside the CDR3, the full variable domain is GAGVSQTPSNKVTEKGKYVELRCDPISGHTALYWYRQSLGQGPEFLIYFQGTGAADDSGLPNDRFFAVRPEGSVSTLKIQRTERGDSAVYLCASSLSGWGDTYQETQYFGPGTRLLVL.

V gene TRBV15 combines with J gene TRBJ2-3; TRBD2 might be the D (5 bases). V was shortened by 8 bases and J by 4 bases, with 7 bases between the two germline ends. Germline V gene data show CDR1 as LNHNV and CDR2 as YYDKDF (reference sequence). The CDR3 is made up of 11 amino acids. Here the CDR3 reads CATGRADTQYF. CDR3 DNA: TGTGCCACCGGGCGGGCAGATACGCAGTATTTT.

V usage is TRBV5-6 and J usage is TRBJ2-2, with D tentatively TRBD2 (6 bases). The CDR3 runs 16 residues. From germline, CDR1 is SGHDT and CDR2 YYEEEE. V lost 0 bases to trimming and J lost 1 base, with 10 bases between them. The CDR3 DNA sequence: TGTGCCAGCAGCTTGGGCCTAGCGTTGAACACCGGGGAGCTGTTTTTT. This sequence encodes CASSLGLALNTGELFF.

The gene calls are TRBV9 and TRBJ2-3; 10 bases line up with TRBD2. CDR1 SGDLS and CDR2 YYNGEE come from the germline V gene. CDR3 length equals 16 residues. J was trimmed by 0 bases and V by 2 bases; bases with no gene match: 3. The CDR3 loop reads CASSVGTSASTDTQYF. The CDR3 DNA reads TGTGCCAGCAGCGTCGGGACTAGCGCTAGCACAGATACGCAGTATTTT.

The chain links TRBV29-1 to TRBJ2-7, with 9 positions matching TRBD2. Germline CDR1 and CDR2: SQVTM and ANQGSEA. V gave up 0 bases and J gave up 6 bases; unmatched junction bases: 6. CDR3 length: 14 amino acids. CDR3 region: CSVEDSGLATEQYF. As DNA, the CDR3 is TGCAGCGTTGAAGATTCTGGACTAGCGACCGAGCAGTACTTC.

The V call is TRBV13, the J call TRBJ2-2, with D perhaps TRBD2 (6 bases). Germline V CDR1 and CDR2: PRHDT, FYEKMQ (reference sequence). The CDR3 runs to 17 residues. V was clipped by 4 bases and J by 0 bases, with 15 bases between them. CDR3: CASSSRITSSNTGELFF. The CDR3 nucleotides are TGTGCCAGCAGCTCCCGGATCACTAGCTCGAACACCGGGGAGCTGTTTTTT. Full variable domain (outside the CDR3, taken from reference TRBV13 and TRBJ2-2): AAGVIQSPRHLIKEKRETATLKCYPIPRHDTVYWYQQGPGQDPQFLISFYEKMQSDKGSIPDRFSAQQFSDYHSELNMSSLELGDSALYFCASSSRITSSNTGELFFGEGSRLTVL.

The rearrangement uses TRBV18 and TRBJ2-7, with 10 bases that match TRBD1. V was pared by 6 bases and J by 2 bases, with 4 bases of the junction left unmatched. This CDR3 contains 14 residues. Germline V gene sequence: CDR1 KGHSH, CDR2 LQKENI. CDR3 sequence reads: CASSRTGGTYEQYF. The CDR3 DNA is TGTGCCAGCTCGAGGACAGGGGGTACCTACGAGCAGTACTTC.

The genes are TRBV2 and TRBJ2-5; TRBD1 agrees at 8 bases. Germline assignment: CDR1 SNHLY and CDR2 FYNNEI. The CDR3 has 12 amino acids. Trimming removed 7 bases from V and 4 bases from J; junction bases left unmatched: 2. CDR3 in DNA: TGTGCCAGCACCGGGACAGGAGAGACCCAGTACTTC. Encoded protein: CASTGTGETQYF.

The rearrangement links TRBV6-5 to TRBJ1-4; the match to TRBD1 covers 9 bases. V was pared by 6 bases and J by 8 bases, with 7 bases of the junction left unmatched. This CDR3 comprises 14 residues. Germline V CDR1 and CDR2: MNHEY, SVGAGI. For the CDR3, the DNA is TGTGCCAGCAGCAACAGGGGGCTCGCGGAAAAACTGTTTTTT. As protein: CASSNRGLAEKLFF.

The chain recombines TRBV11-2 with TRBJ2-1; D uncertain. CDR1 and CDR2 (germline): SGHAT, FQNNGV. The V end was cut by 6 bases, the J end by 6 bases, with 21 bases between. The CDR3 totals 16 residues. The CDR3 protein is CASRPPLLPGGNEQFF. For the CDR3, the DNA is TGTGCCAGCAGACCCCCTCTTCTCCCAGGTGGCAATGAGCAGTTCTTC. The full variable domain, completed using reference TRBV11-2 and TRBJ2-1, is EAGVAQSPRYKIIEKRQSVAFWCNPISGHATLYWYQQILGQGPKLLIQFQNNGVVDDSQLPKDRFSAERLKGVDSTLKIQPAKLEDSAVYLCASRPPLLPGGNEQFFGPGTRLTVL.

This chain links TRBV5-1 with TRBJ2-7, with no clear D. Germline CDR1 reads SGHRS; CDR2 reads YFSETQ. The CDR3 has 16 residues. V dropped 0 bases and J dropped 3 bases, with 16 bases sitting between them. The CDR3 DNA sequence: TGCGCCAGCAGCTTGGGGAATACTATGCTTAGCTACGAGCAGTACTTC. Translated: CASSLGNTMLSYEQYF.

The chain is built from TRBV28 and TRBJ2-5, with no clear D. The CDR3 consists of 12 residues. Trimming left V 2 bases short and J 10 bases short, with 11 bases between. The germline V gene encodes CDR1 MDHEN and CDR2 SYDVKM. CDR3 protein: CASSLGFGVQYF. The DNA of the CDR3 is TGTGCCAGCAGTTTAGGGTTTGGTGTCCAGTACTTC.

Only a few counts were recorded for this clone. This chain joins TRBV4-1 and TRBJ2-3, with D uncertain. CDR1 is MGHRA and CDR2 is YSYEKL in the germline V gene. The CDR3 has 16 residues. V was pared by 1 base and J by 1 base, with 12 bases between. CDR3: CASSQGLGLGTDTQYF. The CDR3, as DNA: TGCGCCAGCAGCCAAGGGCTAGGATTGGGCACAGATACGCAGTATTTT.

The chain couples TRBV19 to TRBJ2-3; D unclear. The CDR3 has 12 residues. Germline V CDR1 and CDR2: LNHDA, SQIVND (reference sequence). Trimming cost V 2 bases and J 6 bases, with 6 bases left between them. CDR3 in DNA: TGTGCCAGTAGTATAAGTGGGGATACGCAGTATTTT. Its translation is CASSISGDTQYF.